One sample yielded the 25 T cell receptor beta chains listed below, sequenced in a study of T-cell reconstitution after alpha-beta-depleted transplantation in children. The TCRbeta library was prepared with unique molecular identifiers. TCRdb redid the calling of the PCR reads with MiXCR, one entry per CDR3 protein. This repertoire shows under 400,000 distinct CDR3 sequences, about a quarter found once; its top ten account for about a tenth. The material was PBMCs, mostly from graft donor cells, obtained 180 days after TCRalphabeta/CD19-depleted stem cell transplant. These receptors were collected from a male patient aged 10-17 years who had a stem cell transplant for acute lymphoblastic leukemia, so the T cells may come from the graft donor.

This clonotype was seen only a few times. The V call is TRBV2, the J call TRBJ2-2; the D gene is possibly TRBD1 (6 bases). Trimming cost V 4 bases and J 3 bases, with 18 bases left between them. CDR3 size: 17 residues. From germline, CDR1 is SNHLY and CDR2 FYNNEI. CDR3 in amino acids: CASSGRSQGPYTGELFF. The DNA for the CDR3 is TGTGCCAGCAGTGGCCGCTCACAGGGCCCCTACACCGGGGAGCTGTTTTTT.

This chain connects TRBV5-1 to TRBJ2-1; 9 nucleotides match TRBD2. This CDR3 contains 17 residues. The germline V gene encodes CDR1 SGHRS and CDR2 YFSETQ. V lost 4 bases, J lost 6 bases, and 14 bases stayed unmatched. CDR3 DNA: TGCGCCAGCAGCCCCTGGTCCCAGCGGGAGGCCCTCAATGAGCAGTTCTTC. It encodes CASSPWSQREALNEQFF.

This clonotype was found a few times. The chain couples TRBV7-9 to TRBJ2-7; 10 bases match TRBD2. V lost 3 bases and J lost 3; bases outside the gene matches: 2. The CDR3 length is 14 residues. Germline V gene sequence: CDR1 SEHNR, CDR2 FQNEAQ (reference sequence). The CDR3 DNA reads TGTGCCAGCAGCTTTACTAGCGGGAACTACGAGCAGTACTTC. Its protein is CASSFTSGNYEQYF.

The chain is built from TRBV7-6 and TRBJ1-1, with D possibly being TRBD1 (5 bases). The CDR3 length is 15 residues. CDR1 SGHVS and CDR2 FNYEAQ come from the germline V gene. V lost 2 bases and J 1 base, leaving 11 bases between the germline ends. In nucleotides, the CDR3 is TGTGCCAGCAGCTTACGCAGGGCGGGGAACACTGAAGCTTTCTTT. Amino acids: CASSLRRAGNTEAFF.

Here the CDR3 reads CSVEGTRYYNEQFF. CDR3 bases: TGCAGCGTGGAGGGGACTAGATATTACAATGAGCAGTTCTTC. The rearrangement joins TRBV29-1 to TRBJ2-1, with TRBD2 matching over 8 bases. This CDR3 comprises 14 residues. CDR1 and CDR2 from the germline V gene are SQVTM and ANQGSEA. The V and J ends lost 6 bases and 4 bases, in that order; junction bases with no gene match: 8.

The rearrangement uses TRBV27 and TRBJ2-7, with D possibly matching TRBD1 (5 bases). Per the germline V gene, CDR1 is MNHEY and CDR2 is SMNVEV (reference sequence). This CDR3 spans 17 amino acids. V was pared by 0 bases and J by 1 base, with 16 bases between. Here the CDR3 DNA reads TGTGCCAGCAGTTTATCACCCGGACATCTATTTTCCTACGAGCAGTACTTC. Protein sequence: CASSLSPGHLFSYEQYF.

In this sample, this clonotype turned up many times. The J gene is TRBJ2-7, the V gene TRBV12-3 or TRBV12-4, with D perhaps matching TRBD1 (6 bases). The V end lost 4 bases, the J end lost 4 bases, and 8 bases lay between the germline ends. The length of the CDR3 is 12 residues. The CDR3 reads CASSSTGYEQYF. CDR3 DNA: TGTGCCAGCAGTTCCACAGGGTACGAGCAGTACTTC.

The chain employs TRBV9 and TRBJ2-1; 8 bases map to TRBD2. The CDR3 totals 14 residues. CDR1 SGDLS and CDR2 YYNGEE come from the germline V gene. J lost 15 bases, V lost 3 bases, and 14 bases had no gene match. The CDR3 DNA follows: TGTGCCAGCAGCGAGGGACTAGGAGGATACTTAGGGTTCTTC. Translating it yields CASSEGLGGYLGFF.

This clonotype was seen a few times. The rearrangement joins TRBV29-1 to TRBJ2-3, with a weak D call TRBD2 (5 bases). CDR3 size: 13 residues. Germline V gene lookup returns CDR1 SQVTM and CDR2 ANQGSEA. The V gene lost 4 bases and the J gene lost 5 bases, with 13 bases spanning the gap. The DNA of the CDR3 is TGCAGCGTTGCACAGAAGAGGGTAGATACGCAGTATTTT. Protein product: CSVAQKRVDTQYF.

The sample holds a few counts of this clonotype. V is TRBV7-9 and J is TRBJ2-7; D is perhaps TRBD1 or TRBD2 (6 bases each). Germline CDR1 and CDR2: SEHNR and FQNEAQ (reference sequence). Trimming stripped 3 bases from V and 2 bases from J, with 11 bases between. The CDR3 contains 14 residues. The DNA of the CDR3 is TGTGCCAGCAGCTTCCCGGGGGCCACCTACGAGCAGTACTTC. Protein product: CASSFPGATYEQYF.

The table lists this clonotype with a few counts. The chain has TRBV6-1 and TRBJ1-4; weak D call: TRBD1 (5 bases). With 7 bases removed from V and 7 bases from J, the gap between germline ends came to 16 bases. The CDR3 spans 14 residues. Germline CDR1 reads MNHNS; CDR2 reads SASEGT. CDR3: CASTLTPGGEKLFF. The CDR3 DNA follows: TGTGCCAGCACCCTCACTCCGGGGGGTGAAAAACTGTTTTTT.

This clonotype has only a few counts. This chain connects TRBV5-6 to TRBJ2-3, with TRBD2 matching 12 bases. CDR1 and CDR2 (germline): SGHDT, YYEEEE. V gave up 3 bases and J gave up 3 bases; unmatched junction bases: 8. The CDR3 covers 17 residues. The CDR3 region is CASSSTLTSGRTDTQYF. The CDR3 nucleotides read TGTGCCAGCAGCTCCACCCTTACTAGCGGGAGGACAGATACGCAGTATTTT.

A few counts support this clonotype. The V gene is TRBV13, the J gene TRBJ1-4; 11 nucleotides line up with TRBD1. CDR1 is PRHDT, CDR2 FYEKMQ, per germline (reference sequence). There are 16 residues in the CDR3. The trim removed 6 bases at V and 6 bases at J, leaving 9 bases unmatched. CDR3 sequence: CASRRGTGGYYEKLFF. CDR3 nucleotides: TGTGCCAGCAGACGAGGGACAGGGGGTTACTATGAAAAACTGTTTTTT.

The chain links TRBV25-1 to TRBJ1-2; 9 bases align to TRBD1. The CDR3 length is 15 residues. J was trimmed by 6 bases and V by 7 bases; bases with no gene match: 12. From germline, CDR1 is MGHDK and CDR2 SYGVNS. CDR3 amino acids: CASTKAGTGPHGYTF. As DNA, the CDR3 is TGTGCCAGCACCAAAGCCGGGACAGGGCCCCATGGCTACACCTTC.

This clonotype was picked up a small number of times. The V and J genes are TRBV24-1 and TRBJ1-5, with D hard to call. V was clipped by 1 base and J by 4 bases, with 16 bases between them. The germline CDR1 and CDR2 sequences are KGHDR and SFDVKD. This CDR3 comprises 17 residues. CDR3 sequence (DNA): TGTGCCACCAGTGATTTTTCAGGAGGAACGGGGAATCAGCCCCAGCATTTT. Translation gives CATSDFSGGTGNQPQHF.

The chain employs TRBV12-3 or TRBV12-4 and TRBJ2-5, with a weak D call TRBD1 (5 bases). The length of the CDR3 is 14 residues. V lost 6 bases, J lost 1 base, and 12 bases lay in between. The CDR3 DNA follows: TGTGCCAGCAGGTCGGACACTTTCCAAGAGACCCAGTACTTC. It codes for CASRSDTFQETQYF.

In its sample, this clonotype was seen a few times. The chain uses TRBV21-1 and TRBJ2-7; the tabulated D call, TRBD1, remains unverified against the DNA. TRBV21-1 is flagged as a pseudogene. The CDR3 runs 13 residues. CDR3 coding DNA: TGTGCCAGCAGCAAGGTCCCCAGCTACGAGCAGTACTTC. This encodes CASSKVPSYEQYF.

This clonotype was found a few times. The chain is built from TRBV9 and TRBJ2-7; D is uncertain. The ends were cut back, 4 bases at V and 5 bases at J, with 10 bases in the middle. The CDR3 runs to 12 residues. CDR1 and CDR2 (germline): SGDLS, YYNGEE. The CDR3: CASSSLADEQYF. The CDR3 DNA follows: TGTGCCAGCAGCTCCCTGGCGGACGAGCAGTACTTC.

The V gene is TRBV19, the J gene TRBJ2-7; 9 nucleotides match TRBD2. The junction had 6 bases not matched to a gene; V was cut back by 3 bases and J by 0 bases. The CDR3 runs 16 residues. Germline V gives CDR1 LNHDA, CDR2 SQIVND (reference sequence). CDR3 DNA: TGTGCCAGTAGTATGAGGCTAGCGGGACTCTCCTACGAGCAGTACTTC. Translation gives CASSMRLAGLSYEQYF.

This chain uses TRBV24-1 with TRBJ2-3; TRBD2 matches 7 bases. Germline CDR1 is KGHDR and CDR2 is SFDVKD. CDR3 length: 15 residues. The V gene end was trimmed by 1 base and the J gene end by 5 bases; junction bases not matched to a gene: 5. The CDR3 spells CATSDFGGGGDTQYF. CDR3 coding DNA: TGTGCCACCAGTGATTTTGGCGGGGGTGGAGATACGCAGTATTTT.

This chain uses TRBV7-7 with TRBJ2-5, with 13 bases that match TRBD2. The CDR3 runs to 15 residues. J was trimmed by 5 bases and V by 5 bases; bases with no gene match: 5. Germline V CDR1 and CDR2: SSHAT, FNYEAQ (reference sequence). CDR3 nucleotides: TGTGCCAGCAGCCCACTAGCGGGAGGGCTTGAGACCCAGTACTTC. This encodes CASSPLAGGLETQYF.

This sequence joins TRBV4-1 and TRBJ2-1; maybe TRBD2 (6 bases). The germline V gene encodes CDR1 MGHRA and CDR2 YSYEKL. CDR3 length: 15 residues. The V and J ends lost 2 bases and 3 bases respectively, with 11 bases between them. The CDR3 loop reads CASSQPGLDYNEQFF. The CDR3 nucleotides are TGCGCCAGCAGCCAACCGGGACTGGACTACAATGAGCAGTTCTTC.

V is TRBV9 and J is TRBJ2-3; 9 bases map to TRBD2. After removal of 1 base from V and 4 bases from J, the junction contained 1 base not matched to a gene. This CDR3 is built from 14 residues. Germline loops: CDR1 SGDLS, CDR2 YYNGEE. This CDR3 reads CASSVRGRADTQYF. The DNA of the CDR3 is TGTGCCAGCAGCGTACGCGGGAGGGCAGATACGCAGTATTTT. Full variable domain (rest looked up from reference TRBV9 and TRBJ2-3): DSGVTQTPKHLITATGQRVTLRCSPRSGDLSVYWYQQSLDQGLQFLIQYYNGEERAKGNILERFSAQQFPDLHSELNLSSLELGDSALYFCASSVRGRADTQYFGPGTRLTVL.

This clonotype was counted a few times. The CDR3 nucleotides read TGTGCCAGCAGCTTGGGGCGCCGGGAGAGCTATAATTCACCCCTCCACTTT. It codes for CASSLGRRESYNSPLHF. The chain carries TRBV5-5 and TRBJ1-6; the D is unclear. Germline CDR1 reads SGHKS; CDR2 reads YYEKEE (reference sequence). CDR3 length equals 17 residues. Trimming stripped 0 bases from V and 3 bases from J, with 13 bases between.

The rearrangement uses TRBV20-1 and TRBJ2-1; TRBD2 matches 10 bases. The CDR3 sequence is 17 residues long. With V trimmed by 0 bases and J by 0 bases, 5 bases remained unmatched. CDR1 is DFQATT and CDR2 is SNEGSKA in the germline V gene (reference sequence). This chain's CDR3 is CSARDHEREGSYNEQFF. The CDR3 nucleotides read TGCAGTGCTAGAGATCATGAGCGGGAGGGCTCCTACAATGAGCAGTTCTTC.